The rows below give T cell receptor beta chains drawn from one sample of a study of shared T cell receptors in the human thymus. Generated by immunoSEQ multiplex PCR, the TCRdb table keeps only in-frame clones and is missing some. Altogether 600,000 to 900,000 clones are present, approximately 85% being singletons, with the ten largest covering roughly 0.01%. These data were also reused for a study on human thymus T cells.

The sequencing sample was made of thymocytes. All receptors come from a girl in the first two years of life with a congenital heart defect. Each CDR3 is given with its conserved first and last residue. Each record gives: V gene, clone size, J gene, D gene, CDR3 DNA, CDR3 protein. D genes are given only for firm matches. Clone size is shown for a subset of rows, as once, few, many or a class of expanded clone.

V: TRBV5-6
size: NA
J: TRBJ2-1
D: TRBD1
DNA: TGTGCCAGCAGCCTCATGGCAGGGGGCCACAATGAGCAGTTCTTC
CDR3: CASSLMAGGHNEQFF

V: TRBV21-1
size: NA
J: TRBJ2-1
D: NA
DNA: TGTGCCAGCAGCTTCCGGCGGGTCTACAATGAGCAGTTCTTC
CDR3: CASSFRRVYNEQFF

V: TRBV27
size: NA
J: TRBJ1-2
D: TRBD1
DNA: TGTGCCAGCAGCAGGGACAGGGTCGGCTACACCTTC
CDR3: CASSRDRVGYTF

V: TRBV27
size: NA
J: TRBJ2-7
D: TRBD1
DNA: TGTGCCAGCTCCGGGACAGGCCGCGAGCAGTACTTC
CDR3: CASSGTGREQYF

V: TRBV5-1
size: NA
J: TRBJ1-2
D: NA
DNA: TGCGCCAGCAGCTTGGTCCGGGGTTTCTATGGCTACACCTTC
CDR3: CASSLVRGFYGYTF

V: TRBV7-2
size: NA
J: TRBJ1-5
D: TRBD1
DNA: TGTGCCAGCAGCTTACAGGGGGAAGATCAGCCCCAGCATTTT
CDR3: CASSLQGEDQPQHF

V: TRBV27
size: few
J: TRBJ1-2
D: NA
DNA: TGTGCCAGCAGCTCCACCGCCAACAGGGAGTTGGTCTATGGCTACACCTTC
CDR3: CASSSTANRELVYGYTF

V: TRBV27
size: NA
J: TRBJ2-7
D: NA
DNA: TGTGCCAGCAGTTTAGGGCAGGGGACCTCCTACGAGCAGTACTTC
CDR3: CASSLGQGTSYEQYF

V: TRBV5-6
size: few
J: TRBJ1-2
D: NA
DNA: TGTGCCAGCACCACCTCTGGGGAGGGAGACTATGGCTACACCTTC
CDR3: CASTTSGEGDYGYTF

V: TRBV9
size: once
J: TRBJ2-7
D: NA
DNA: TGTGCCAGCAGCGTCCGGGACACCATCTCCTACGAGCAGTACTTC
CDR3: CASSVRDTISYEQYF

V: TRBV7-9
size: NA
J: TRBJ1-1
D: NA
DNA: TGTGCCAGCAGCTTGACAGGTGGCCGGGGCACTGAAGCTTTCTTT
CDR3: CASSLTGGRGTEAFF

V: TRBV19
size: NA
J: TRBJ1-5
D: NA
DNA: TGTGCCAGTACCTACGGGGGGAATCAGCCCCAGCATTTT
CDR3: CASTYGGNQPQHF

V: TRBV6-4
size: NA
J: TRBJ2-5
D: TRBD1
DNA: TGTGCCAGCAGTGCCGGGACAGGGAAAGGCGAGACCCAGTACTTC
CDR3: CASSAGTGKGETQYF

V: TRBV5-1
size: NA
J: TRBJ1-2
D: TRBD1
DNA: TGCGCCAGCAGCTTGGATGACAGGGAGAGTTTGGGCTACACCTTC
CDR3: CASSLDDRESLGYTF

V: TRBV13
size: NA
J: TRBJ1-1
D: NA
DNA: TGTGCCAGCAGCTTAGTGGGGGGGGAGAAGAATTTCACTGAAGCTTTCTTT
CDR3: CASSLVGGEKNFTEAFF

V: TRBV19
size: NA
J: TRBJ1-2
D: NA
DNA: TGTGCCAGTAGTCATAGACAGGCAGCGGATGGCTACACCTTC
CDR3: CASSHRQAADGYTF

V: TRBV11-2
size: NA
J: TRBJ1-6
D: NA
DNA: TGTGCCAGCAGCGTATCCCACGGGACTCTAAATTCACCCCTCCACTTT
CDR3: CASSVSHGTLNSPLHF

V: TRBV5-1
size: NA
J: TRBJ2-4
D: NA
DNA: TGCGCCAGCAGCCAAACTACTTACAGGGGGAGGGGGTCCAAAAACATTCAGTACTTC
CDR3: CASSQTTYRGRGSKNIQYF

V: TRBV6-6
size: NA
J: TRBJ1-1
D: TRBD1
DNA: TGTGCCAGCAGTTCACAGGGGGCCTTCATGAACACTGAAGCTTTCTTT
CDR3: CASSSQGAFMNTEAFF

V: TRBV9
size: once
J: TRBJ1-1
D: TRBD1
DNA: TGTGCCAGCAGCGTAGTTGACAGGGGGCGCGTTTACACTGAAGCTTTCTTT
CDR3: CASSVVDRGRVYTEAFF

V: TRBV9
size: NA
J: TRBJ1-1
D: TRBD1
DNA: TGTGCCAGCAGCGAGCCCCGGACAGGGGGCCCCTGGAAGACTGAAGCTTTCTTT
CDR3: CASSEPRTGGPWKTEAFF

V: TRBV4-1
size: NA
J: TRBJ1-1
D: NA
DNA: TGCGCCAGCAGCCAAGTCCTTTTCCTCCCTCTCCTTAACACTGAAGCTTTCTTT
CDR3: CASSQVLFLPLLNTEAFF

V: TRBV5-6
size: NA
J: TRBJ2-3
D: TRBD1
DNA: TGTGCCAGCAGCTTTTGGGACAGGATCCGCACAGATACGCAGTATTTT
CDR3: CASSFWDRIRTDTQYF

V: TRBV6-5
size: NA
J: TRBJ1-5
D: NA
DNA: TGTGCCAGCAGTTACGGGAGCAATAGCAATCAGCCCCAGCATTTT
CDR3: CASSYGSNSNQPQHF

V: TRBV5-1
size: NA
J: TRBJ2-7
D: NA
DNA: TGCGCCAGCAGCTTGTGGGACAACTCCTACGAGCAGTACTTC
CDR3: CASSLWDNSYEQYF

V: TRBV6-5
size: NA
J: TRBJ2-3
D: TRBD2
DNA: TGTGCCAGCAGTTACTCCCAGCGGGGGGGCACAGATACGCAGTATTTT
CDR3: CASSYSQRGGTDTQYF

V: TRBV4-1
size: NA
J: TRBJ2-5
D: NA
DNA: TGCGCCAGCAGCCAGGTCGACGGGAAGACCCAGTACTTC
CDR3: CASSQVDGKTQYF

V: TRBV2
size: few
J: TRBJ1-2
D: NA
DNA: TGTGCCAGCAGCGAGGGTAGGGTGGACTATGGCTACACCTTC
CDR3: CASSEGRVDYGYTF

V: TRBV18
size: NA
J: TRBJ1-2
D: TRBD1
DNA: TGTGCCAGCTCAACTTGGACAGGGGAAGGGAGTGGCTACACCTTC
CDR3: CASSTWTGEGSGYTF

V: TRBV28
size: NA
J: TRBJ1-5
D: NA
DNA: TGTGCCAGCAGTTCAGGGAGGCACCAGCCCCAGCATTTT
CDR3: CASSSGRHQPQHF

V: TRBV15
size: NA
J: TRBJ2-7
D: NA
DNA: TGTGCCACCAGCAGAGATTCCCGTGGAGGGGATTACGAGCAGTACTTC
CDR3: CATSRDSRGGDYEQYF

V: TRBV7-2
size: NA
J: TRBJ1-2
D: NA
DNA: TGTGCCAGCAGCCTCCCTCGGGGGGTTGGCTATGGCTACACCTTC
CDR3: CASSLPRGVGYGYTF

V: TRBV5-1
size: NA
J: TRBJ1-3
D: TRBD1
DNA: TGCGCCAGCAGCTCCAGGGGGACAGGGAGTTCTCTAGGAAACACCATATATTTT
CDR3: CASSSRGTGSSLGNTIYF

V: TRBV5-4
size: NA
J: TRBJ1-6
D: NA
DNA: TGTGCCAGCAGGTCGGACAGCGACTATAATTCACCCCTCCACTTT
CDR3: CASRSDSDYNSPLHF

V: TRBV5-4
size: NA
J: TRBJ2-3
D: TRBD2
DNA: TGTGCCAGCAGCGCGCGGGGGGCTAGCACAGATACGCAGTATTTT
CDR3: CASSARGASTDTQYF

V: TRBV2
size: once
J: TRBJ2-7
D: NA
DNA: TGTGCCAGCTGGAGTAAGTACGAGCAGTACTTC
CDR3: CASWSKYEQYF

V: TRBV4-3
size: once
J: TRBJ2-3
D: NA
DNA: TGCGCCAGCAGCCAAGGTGGCTCGACAGATACGCAGTATTTT
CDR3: CASSQGGSTDTQYF

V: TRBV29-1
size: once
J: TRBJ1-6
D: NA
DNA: TGCAGCGTTCAACAGGCGACGAATTCACCCCTCCACTTT
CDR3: CSVQQATNSPLHF

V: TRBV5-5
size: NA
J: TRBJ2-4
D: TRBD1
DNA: TGTGCCAGCAGCATCGACGAACGGACAGGGACCTTAGCCAAAAACATTCAGTACTTC
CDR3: CASSIDERTGTLAKNIQYF

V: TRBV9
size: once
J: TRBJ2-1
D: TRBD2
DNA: TGTGCCAGCAGCCCCCTGTGGGGGGGGGACAATGAGCAGTTCTTC
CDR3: CASSPLWGGDNEQFF

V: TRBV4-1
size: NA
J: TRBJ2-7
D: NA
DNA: TGCGCCAGCAGCCAAGGACGGGGTGGTTCCTACGAGCAGTACTTC
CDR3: CASSQGRGGSYEQYF

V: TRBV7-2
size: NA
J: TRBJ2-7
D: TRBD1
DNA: TGTGCCAGCAGCCCGAGGACAGGGGGGATCTACGAGCAGTACTTC
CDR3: CASSPRTGGIYEQYF

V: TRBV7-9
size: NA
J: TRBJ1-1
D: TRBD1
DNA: TGTGCCAGCAGCTATGGGAGACAGGGGGTGTCTGACACTGAAGCTTTCTTT
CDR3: CASSYGRQGVSDTEAFF

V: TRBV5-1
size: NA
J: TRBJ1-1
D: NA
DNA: TGCGCCAGCAGCTTGGACAGGATGAACACTGAAGCTTTCTTT
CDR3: CASSLDRMNTEAFF

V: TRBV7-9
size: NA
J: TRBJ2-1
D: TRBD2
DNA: TGTGCCAGCAGCACCCTGCGGGGGGGTTCCTACAATGAGCAGTTCTTC
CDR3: CASSTLRGGSYNEQFF

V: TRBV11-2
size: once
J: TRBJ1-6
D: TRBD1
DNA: TGTGCCAGCAGCTCAGCGGGACAGGGTTATAATTCACCCCTCCACTTT
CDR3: CASSSAGQGYNSPLHF

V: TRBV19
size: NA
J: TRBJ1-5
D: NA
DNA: TGTGCCAGTAGTATAGAGACGGCTTTACGGGTCCAGCATTTT
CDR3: CASSIETALRVQHF